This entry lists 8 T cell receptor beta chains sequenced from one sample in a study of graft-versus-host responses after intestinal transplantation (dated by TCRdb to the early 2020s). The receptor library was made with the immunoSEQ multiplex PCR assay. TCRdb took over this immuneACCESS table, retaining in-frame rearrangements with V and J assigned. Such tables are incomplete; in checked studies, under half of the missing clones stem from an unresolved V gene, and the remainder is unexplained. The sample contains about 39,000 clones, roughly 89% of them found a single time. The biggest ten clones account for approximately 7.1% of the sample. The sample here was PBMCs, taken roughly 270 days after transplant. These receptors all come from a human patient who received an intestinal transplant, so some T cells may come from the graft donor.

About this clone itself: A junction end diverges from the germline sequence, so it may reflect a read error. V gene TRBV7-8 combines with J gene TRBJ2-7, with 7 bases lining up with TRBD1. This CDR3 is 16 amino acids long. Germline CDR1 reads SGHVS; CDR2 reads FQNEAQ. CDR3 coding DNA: TGTGCCAGCAGCTTAGCATCCGGCTCTTATTTAGACCGGGACAGCTTC. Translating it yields CASSLASGSYLDRDSF.

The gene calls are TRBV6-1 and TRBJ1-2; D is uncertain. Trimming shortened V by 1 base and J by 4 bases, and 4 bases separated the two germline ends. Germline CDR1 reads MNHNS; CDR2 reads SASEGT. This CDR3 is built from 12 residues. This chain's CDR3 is CASSEVTYGYTF. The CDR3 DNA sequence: TGTGCCAGCAGTGAAGTGACCTATGGCTACACCTTC.

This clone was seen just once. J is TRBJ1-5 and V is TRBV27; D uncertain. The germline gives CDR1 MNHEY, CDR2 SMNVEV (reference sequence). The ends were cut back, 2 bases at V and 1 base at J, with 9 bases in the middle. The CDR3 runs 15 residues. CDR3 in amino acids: CASSLGVKSNQPQHF. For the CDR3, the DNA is TGTGCCAGCAGTTTAGGGGTAAAGAGCAATCAGCCCCAGCATTTT.

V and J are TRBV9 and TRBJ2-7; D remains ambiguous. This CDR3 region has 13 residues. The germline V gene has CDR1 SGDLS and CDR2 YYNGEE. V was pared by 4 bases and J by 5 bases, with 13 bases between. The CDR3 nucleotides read TGTGCCAGCAGCCCAAGAGGCAGGAACGAGCAGTACTTC. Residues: CASSPRGRNEQYF.

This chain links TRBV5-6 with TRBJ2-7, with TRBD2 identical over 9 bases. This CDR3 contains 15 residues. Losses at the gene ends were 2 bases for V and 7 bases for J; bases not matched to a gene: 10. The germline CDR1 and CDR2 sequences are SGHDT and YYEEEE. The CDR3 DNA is TGTGCCAGCAGCTTATCCCCAGCGGGGGGCCCGGAGCAGTACTTC. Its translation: CASSLSPAGGPEQYF.

The CDR3 loop reads CATSLGVSGGATGELFF. In DNA form, the CDR3 reads TGTGCCACCAGCTTAGGGGTGAGCGGGGGAGCGACCGGGGAGCTGTTTTTT. The chain is built from TRBV15 and TRBJ2-2, with 8 bases lining up with TRBD2. Germline trimming cut 5 bases from V and 5 bases from J; bases unmatched to any gene: 13. The CDR3 loop spans 17 amino acids. CDR1 and CDR2 (germline): LNHNV, YYDKDF (reference sequence).

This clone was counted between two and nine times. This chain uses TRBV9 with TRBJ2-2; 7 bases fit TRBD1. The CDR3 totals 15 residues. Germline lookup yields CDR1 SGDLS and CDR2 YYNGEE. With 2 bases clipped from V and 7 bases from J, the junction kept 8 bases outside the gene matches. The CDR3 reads CASSVTGWLGGELFF. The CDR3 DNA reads TGTGCCAGCAGCGTGACAGGGTGGTTGGGCGGGGAGCTGTTTTTT. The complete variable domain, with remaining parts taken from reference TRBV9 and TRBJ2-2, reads DSGVTQTPKHLITATGQRVTLRCSPRSGDLSVYWYQQSLDQGLQFLIQYYNGEERAKGNILERFSAQQFPDLHSELNLSSLELGDSALYFCASSVTGWLGGELFFGEGSRLTVL.

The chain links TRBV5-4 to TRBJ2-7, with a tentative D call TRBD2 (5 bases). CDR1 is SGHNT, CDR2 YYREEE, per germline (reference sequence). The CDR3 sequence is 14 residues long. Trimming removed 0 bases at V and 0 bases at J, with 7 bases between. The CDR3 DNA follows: TGTGCCAGCAGCTTGGCTCGGGACTCCTACGAGCAGTACTTC. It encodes CASSLARDSYEQYF.